This TCR beta chain came from a study of lymphopenia after photon versus proton radiotherapy. With 4 bases clipped from V and 1 base from J, the junction kept 5 bases outside the gene matches. Germline V gene lookup returns CDR1 SGHRS and CDR2 YFSETQ. The CDR3 spans 16 residues. Clones were read by immunoSEQ multiplex PCR, and TCRdb kept only the in-frame ones, dropping some. The repertoire holds tens of thousands of clones, with around 88% as singletons. Sequenced here: peripheral blood, sampled from a patient treated with proton-based radiotherapy. This TCR derives from a man aged 55 to 69 with pancreatic cancer. V is TRBV5-1 and J is TRBJ2-1; 10 bases agree with TRBD2. CDR3 region: CASSQTSGPSYNEQFF. CDR3 nucleotides: TGCGCCAGCAGCCAGACTAGCGGGCCTTCCTACAATGAGCAGTTCTTC.